These T cell receptor beta chains were read from a single sample in a study of Ad26.COV2.S vaccination and SARS-CoV-2 variants. TCRdb keeps only in-frame clones here, not all; method: immunoSEQ multiplex PCR. The table lists 440,000 or so clones, less than 95% of them singletons. Sample: peripheral blood, taken in a trial of Ad26.COV2.S vaccine versus placebo. Source of these receptors: a person between 18 and 65 years old who received the Ad26.COV2.S COVID-19 vaccine or a placebo. Both conserved end residues are part of each CDR3. D genes are given only for firm matches. Only some rows state a clone size, as once, few, many or a class for expanded clones.

. | TRBJ2-2 | TRBV9 | . | CASKGGTGELFF | TGTGCCAGCAAGGGCGGCACCGGGGAGCTGTTTTTT
. | TRBJ2-7 | TRBV7-9 | . | CASSLLATEQYF | TGTGCCAGCAGCTTACTCGCTACCGAGCAGTACTTC
. | TRBJ1-1 | TRBV30 | . | CAWRSNSEAFF | TGTGCCTGGCGGAGTAACTCTGAAGCTTTCTTT
. | TRBJ1-1 | TRBV28 | . | CASTAGQMNTEAFF | TGTGCCAGCACCGCAGGACAGATGAACACTGAAGCTTTCTTT
. | TRBJ2-7 | TRBV28 | . | CASSLSGLTYGQYF | TGTGCCAGCAGTTTATCCGGGCTAACCTACGGGCAGTACTTC
TRBD2 | TRBJ2-1 | TRBV6-5 | . | CASSYRTRVLNEQFF | TGTGCCAGCAGTTACCGGACTAGGGTCCTTAATGAGCAGTTCTTC
. | TRBJ2-7 | TRBV9 | . | CASSVGGSSPYEQYF | TGTGCCAGCAGCGTAGGTGGGTCCAGTCCCTACGAGCAGTACTTC
TRBD2 | TRBJ2-7 | TRBV15 | . | CATSRGASGTYEQYF | TGTGCCACCAGCAGAGGGGCTAGCGGTACCTACGAGCAGTACTTC
. | TRBJ2-7 | TRBV18 | . | CASSPWRASSYEQYF | TGTGCCAGCTCACCGTGGCGGGCGAGCTCCTACGAGCAGTACTTC
TRBD1 | TRBJ2-1 | TRBV7-8 | . | CASSARDRSYNEQFF | TGTGCCAGCAGCGCCCGGGACAGGTCGTACAATGAGCAGTTCTTC
. | TRBJ2-7 | TRBV11-2 | once | CASSLGTGAEEQYF | TGTGCCAGCAGCTTAGGCACAGGCGCTGAGGAGCAGTACTTC
TRBD1 | TRBJ1-2 | TRBV5-4 | . | CASRRDRVTGYTF | TGTGCCAGCAGACGGGACAGGGTAACCGGCTACACCTTC
. | TRBJ1-5 | TRBV28 | . | CASSFSYSNQPQHF | TGTGCCAGCAGTTTCAGTTATAGCAATCAGCCCCAGCATTTT
. | TRBJ2-7 | TRBV7-9 | . | CASSLGRSSYEQYF | TGTGCCAGCAGCTTAGGGCGGAGCTCCTACGAGCAGTACTTC
. | TRBJ2-5 | TRBV6-9 | . | CASRQISGIQETQYF | TGTGCCAGCAGGCAAATCTCAGGGATCCAAGAGACCCAGTACTTC
. | TRBJ2-6 | TRBV5-5 | . | CASSLPGRSGANVLTF | TGTGCCAGCAGCTTGCCAGGACGCTCAGGGGCCAACGTCCTGACTTTC
. | TRBJ2-1 | TRBV25-1 | . | CASRVGTNNEQFF | TGTGCCAGCAGAGTTGGGACCAACAATGAGCAGTTCTTC
. | TRBJ2-1 | TRBV21-1 | . | CANTRGYSYNEQFF | TGTGCCAACACCCGGGGGTACTCCTACAATGAGCAGTTCTTC
. | TRBJ2-7 | TRBV5-1 | . | CASSFGYEQYF | TGCGCCAGCAGCTTCGGATACGAGCAGTACTTC
TRBD2 | TRBJ2-1 | TRBV7-2 | . | CASSLSFGGRASNEQFF | TGTGCCAGCAGCTTAAGTTTTGGCGGGAGGGCCAGTAATGAGCAGTTCTTC
. | TRBJ2-3 | TRBV19 | . | CASSIDSVFPDTQYF | TGTGCCAGTAGTATAGACTCAGTATTCCCAGATACGCAGTATTTT
. | TRBJ1-1 | TRBV7-2 | . | CASSPGQNTEAFF | TGTGCCAGCAGTCCGGGACAGAACACTGAAGCTTTCTTT
TRBD2 | TRBJ2-1 | TRBV5-4 | . | CASSFSSGSLDEQFF | TGTGCCAGCAGCTTCTCTAGCGGGAGTTTGGATGAGCAGTTCTTC
. | TRBJ1-2 | TRBV2 | . | CASTNTGAYYGYTF | TGTGCCAGCACTAATACGGGAGCTTACTATGGCTACACCTTC
. | TRBJ1-2 | TRBV6-6 | . | CASSPQGSNYGYTF | TGTGCCAGCAGTCCACAGGGATCTAACTATGGCTACACCTTC
. | TRBJ2-5 | TRBV12-3/TRBV12-4 | . | CASSLEGQETQYF | TGTGCCAGCAGTTTAGAGGGGCAAGAGACCCAGTACTTC